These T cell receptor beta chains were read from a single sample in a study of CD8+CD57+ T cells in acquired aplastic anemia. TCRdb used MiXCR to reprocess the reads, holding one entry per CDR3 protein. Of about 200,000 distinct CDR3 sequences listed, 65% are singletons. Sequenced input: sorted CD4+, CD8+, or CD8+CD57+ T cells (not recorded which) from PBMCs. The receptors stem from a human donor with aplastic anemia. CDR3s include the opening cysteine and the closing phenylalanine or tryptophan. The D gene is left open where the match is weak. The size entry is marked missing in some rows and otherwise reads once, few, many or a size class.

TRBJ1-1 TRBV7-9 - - TGTGCCAGCAGAGGTAAGGGGTTGAGGAACACTGAAGCTCTCTTT CASRGKGLRNTEALF
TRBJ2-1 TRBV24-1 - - TGTGCCACCCAGTCCTCTAGCCCACACTCCTACAATGAGCAGTTCTTC CATQSSSPHSYNEQFF
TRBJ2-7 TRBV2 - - TGTGCTATTATCGCACGGGGCAGCTCCTACGAGCAGTACTTC CAIIARGSSYEQYF
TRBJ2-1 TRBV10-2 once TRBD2 TGCGCCAGCAGAAAAGGAGCTAGCGGCAACAATGAGCAGTTCTTC CASRKGASGNNEQFF
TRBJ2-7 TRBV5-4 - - TGTGCCAGCGGCTTGGGAGTCTCCTACGAGCAGTACTTC CASGLGVSYEQYF
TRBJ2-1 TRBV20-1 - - TGCAGTGCCGGTGGGACTGTAGGACTAAGCTCCTACAATGAGCAGTTCTTC CSAGGTVGLSSYNEQFF
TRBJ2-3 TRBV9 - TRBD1 TGTGCCAGCAGCGTACGGACAGGGGGCACAGATACGCAGTATTTT CASSVRTGGTDTQYF
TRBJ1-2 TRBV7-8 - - TGTGCCAGCAGCTTAGCGCAGGGACCACACTATGGCTACACCTTC CASSLAQGPHYGYTF
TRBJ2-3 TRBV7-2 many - TGTGCCAGCAGCGCTCAGTATTGGGATACGCAGTATTTT CASSAQYWDTQYF
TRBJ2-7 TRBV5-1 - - TGCGCCAGCAGCTCCCAAACAGGGAGGGTCTACGAGCAGTACTTC CASSSQTGRVYEQYF
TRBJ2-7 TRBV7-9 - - TGTGCCTACGGAGGGCCATCGACCTACGAGCGGTACTTC CAYGGPSTYERYF